This TCR beta chain comes out of a study of T-cell memory formation after mild COVID-19. Study-wide findings and caveats: Mostly located in CM and EM were contracting CD4+ clones, with contracting CD8+ clones located in EMRA. There was no confirmation that second-wave clones peaking on day 37 were SARS-CoV-2 specific.

With constant-segment primers, 5'RACE yielded cDNA libraries of TCR alpha and TCR beta that carried sample barcodes and UMIs. MiXCR was run by TCRdb on the 5' RACE reads, yielding one entry per CDR3 protein. The table records 350,000 to 500,000 distinct CDR3 sequences, more than 20% of them present only once. Germline-derived CDR1 and CDR2 are SEHNR and FQNEAQ (reference sequence). The CDR3 length is 18 residues. V dropped 0 bases and J dropped 5; count of bases not matched to a gene: 14. This clonotype occurred a few times. Its antigen is unidentified. The source of this sequence is an adult woman who had mild COVID-19 (a few samples of this study predate the infection). Cell type and time point are not known. Sequenced input: PBMCs or a T cell subset sorted from them (not recorded which). The chain has TRBV7-9 and TRBJ2-7, with 9 positions matching TRBD1. The CDR3 DNA reads TGTGCCAGCAGCTTAGCGACCCTACGGGGACAGGGTCTCAACGAGCAGTACTTC. Translation: CASSLATLRGQGLNEQYF.